The 10 T cell receptor beta chains given below trace back to one sample, sequenced in a study of molecular identifiers for immune sequencing clone quantification. TCRdb passed the PCR reads through MiXCR, listing each CDR3 protein once. Of a few hundred thousand distinct CDR3 sequences in the sample, 24% were seen once. Sequenced sample: naive CD8+ T cells from blood, with Jurkat cell RNA spiked in. Subset given: FACS-sorted CD8+CD4-CCR7+CD45RA+ naive T cells. The receptors shown here come from a human donor in good health. Some libraries in this study had Jurkat cell RNA spiked in.

This clonotype was seen repeatedly, ten times or more. This chain links TRBV4-3 with TRBJ1-5; D is perhaps TRBD1 (6 bases). The germline V gene encodes CDR1 LGHNA and CDR2 YSLEER. This CDR3 has 17 amino acids. Between the trimmed V and J ends, which lost 0 bases and 5 bases, there was a span of 17 bases. This chain's CDR3 is CASSQDRGSTGYQPQHF. CDR3 coding DNA: TGCGCCAGCAGCCAAGATAGGGGCTCGACAGGATATCAGCCCCAGCATTTT.

This clonotype has ten or more counts. The chain employs TRBV6-5 and TRBJ1-2; D not resolved. CDR1 and CDR2 (germline): MNHEY, SVGAGI. The germline V and J ends were trimmed by 0 bases and 4 bases, with 12 bases remaining between them. CDR3 length: 15 amino acids. The CDR3 spells CASSYSLEGIYGYTF. As DNA, the CDR3 is TGTGCCAGCAGTTACTCTCTAGAAGGGATCTATGGCTACACCTTC.

This CDR3 is CASRIAGSQETQYF. As DNA, the CDR3 is TGTGCCAGCAGGATAGCGGGATCCCAAGAGACCCAGTACTTC. V and J are TRBV12-3 or TRBV12-4 and TRBJ2-5, with 8 bases fitting TRBD2. Germline trimming cut 6 bases from V and 1 base from J; bases unmatched to any gene: 4. The CDR3 spans 14 residues.

On this clonotype: A much larger clone differs from this one at a single base, so this may be a read error. The chain links TRBV7-9 to TRBJ2-2, with D perhaps matching TRBD1 or TRBD2 (6 bases each). The CDR3 totals 18 residues. Germline V gives CDR1 SEHNR, CDR2 FQNEAQ (reference sequence). CDR3 loop: CASSFPSAGGPNTGVLFF. The CDR3 DNA follows: TGTGCCAGCAGCTTCCCCTCCGCCGGGGGCCCGAACACCGGGGTGCTGTTTTTT. The variable domain in full, with the rest retrieved from reference TRBV7-9 and TRBJ2-2, is DTGVSQNPRHKITKRGQNVTFRCDPISEHNRLYWYRQTLGQGPEFLTYFQNEAQLEKSRLLSDRFSAERPKGSFSTLEIQRTEQGDSAMYLCASSFPSAGGPNTGVLFFGEGSRLTVL.

To note about this clonotype: One end of the junction is discordant with germline, which a read error may explain. The chain joins TRBV6-2 or TRBV6-3 to TRBJ2-3; D unclear. The CDR3 is made up of 13 amino acids. Per the germline V gene, CDR1 is MNHEY and CDR2 is SVGEGT. The CDR3 DNA reads as TGTGCCAGCAGTTATATAGCAGCAGATACGCAGTGTTTT. Translated: CASSYIAADTQCF.

A note on this clonotype: A much larger clone is a single base away; this may be a read error. The rearrangement links TRBV24-1 to TRBJ2-2; tentatively, D is TRBD2 (5 bases). CDR1 is KGHDR, CDR2 SFDVKD, per germline. The CDR3 is 13 amino acids. V lost 7 bases and J 6 bases, leaving 11 bases between the germline ends. CDR3 sequence (DNA): TGTGCCACCAGCCAGAGGGCGGCCGGGGAGCTGTTTTTT. It yields the protein CATSQRAAGELFF.

The rearrangement links TRBV12-5 to TRBJ2-3; 9 nucleotides align to TRBD1. Trimming at V came to 0 bases and at J to 5 bases, leaving 6 bases not matched to a gene. The CDR3 runs to 16 residues. Germline V gene lookup returns CDR1 LGHNT and CDR2 FRNRAP. This chain's CDR3 is CASGLVQGAPRDTQYF. The DNA of the CDR3 is TGTGCTAGTGGTTTGGTACAGGGGGCGCCGAGAGATACGCAGTATTTT.

This clonotype was picked up many times. The gene calls are TRBV20-1 and TRBJ1-2, with TRBD1 as a possible D gene (6 bases). V was trimmed by 5 bases and J by 2 bases, leaving 12 bases between them. Germline CDR1 DFQATT, CDR2 SNEGSKA (reference sequence). CDR3 length: 13 residues. Here the CDR3 DNA reads TGCAGTGCTCCCCCAGGGGCGAACTATGGCTACACCTTC. Its protein product is CSAPPGANYGYTF.

This clonotype was observed a few times. The genes are TRBV4-1 and TRBJ2-7; 7 nucleotides line up with TRBD2. CDR3 size: 15 residues. The ends lost 1 base at V and 4 bases at J; junction bases unmatched: 7. From germline, CDR1 is MGHRA and CDR2 YSYEKL. The CDR3 nucleotides read TGCGCCAGCAGCCAAGCTCTGGGGCGGGAGTACGAGCAGTACTTC. As protein: CASSQALGREYEQYF.

Only a few counts were recorded for this clonotype. The chain joins TRBV7-9 to TRBJ1-1; a weak D match, TRBD1 (6 bases). Trimming stripped 9 bases from V and 3 bases from J, with 11 bases between. The germline V gene encodes CDR1 SEHNR and CDR2 FQNEAQ (reference sequence). The CDR3 loop spans 12 amino acids. This CDR3 is CASTGIHTEAFF. CDR3 in DNA: TGTGCCAGTACAGGGATCCACACTGAAGCTTTCTTT.